Reported below is one T cell receptor (beta chain). No antigen is known for it. The sample originates from a study of CXCR3-negative and CXCR3-positive naive CD8 T cells. 5' RACE that incorporated UMI labels was used to prepare the TRB cDNA libraries. TCRdb derives one entry per CDR3 protein from the 5' RACE reads, leaving out DNA. The listing contains around 95,000 distinct CDR3 sequences. Findings and caveats of the study: CXCR3-positive naive cells had TRB CDR3s that were more hydrophobic than CXCR3-negative naive cells had. Both naive subsets had comparably high diversity; memory CD8+ cells much lower.

Germline V gene lookup returns CDR1 SGHTA and CDR2 FQGNSA. This CDR3 is 15 amino acids long. This clonotype was obtained from a human donor in good health. Some clones in this sample may be carry-over from other donors' samples. Sequencing was carried out using naive CXCR3+ CD8+ T cells from blood. Subset in this sample: CD45RO-CCR7+CD27+CD95- naive CD8+ T cells expressing CXCR3 (TNR3+). The V call is TRBV7-2, the J call TRBJ2-1; without DNA, the TCRdb call of TRBD1 cannot be checked. Here the CDR3 reads CASSLETDRYNEQFF.